The 10 T cell receptor beta chains below were found in one sample sequenced in a study of human T cells and chemical hapten exposure. From whole blood left unfractionated, total RNA was extracted. TCRdb ran MiXCR on the 5' RACE reads and lists one entry per CDR3 protein. The data contain about 140,000 distinct CDR3 sequences, around 4% of them singletons. The receptors were gathered from a female donor in good health.

In this sample, this clonotype turned up many times. The chain couples TRBV9 to TRBJ1-2, with 10 bases that match TRBD1. This CDR3 is 15 amino acids long. Germline lookup yields CDR1 SGDLS and CDR2 YYNGEE. V dropped 4 bases and J dropped 0; count of bases not matched to a gene: 3. This CDR3 is CASSSGTGANYGYTF. As DNA, the CDR3 is TGTGCCAGCAGCTCCGGGACAGGGGCTAACTATGGCTACACCTTC.

This clonotype was counted ten times or more. V and J are TRBV6-2 or TRBV6-3 and TRBJ1-1, with 10 bases matching TRBD1. Germline CDR1 is MNHEY and CDR2 is SVGEGT. The CDR3 loop spans 17 amino acids. V lost 5 bases and J lost 2; bases outside the gene matches: 11. CDR3 amino acids: CASSALPGQGRNTEAFF. The CDR3 DNA follows: TGTGCCAGCAGTGCCCTACCGGGACAGGGGCGTAACACTGAAGCTTTCTTT.

The CDR3, as DNA: TGTGCCAGCAGTTTAGAACTTTTAGGCCTCCGGAGGGGCGAGCAGTACTTC. It specifies CASSLELLGLRRGEQYF. The J gene is TRBJ2-7, the V gene TRBV12-3 or TRBV12-4, with a possible D match to TRBD2 (6 bases). V lost 1 base and J 6 bases, leaving 22 bases between the germline ends. CDR3 length equals 17 residues.

This clonotype was detected many times. The CDR3 protein is CSARAALAGGLNTDTQYF. The CDR3 region has the DNA TGCAGTGCTAGAGCGGCCCTAGCGGGGGGGCTAAACACAGATACGCAGTATTTT. The chain links TRBV20-1 to TRBJ2-3; 12 bases are shared with TRBD2. The CDR3 totals 18 residues. V shed 1 base and J 2 bases; nucleotides not matched to a gene: 10. In germline, CDR1 is DFQATT, CDR2 SNEGSKA (reference sequence).

This clonotype was recorded at least ten times. This chain connects TRBV20-1 to TRBJ1-1; 8 bases match TRBD1. J was trimmed by 4 bases and V by 5 bases; bases with no gene match: 12. Germline CDR1 is DFQATT and CDR2 is SNEGSKA (reference sequence). This CDR3 region has 15 residues. The CDR3 sequence is CSARTPRGRVTEAFF. The CDR3 DNA is TGCAGTGCTCGAACTCCCAGGGGGCGGGTCACTGAAGCTTTCTTT.

This clonotype appeared many times. The chain has TRBV11-2 and TRBJ2-7; weak D call: TRBD1 (5 bases). Trimming removed 1 base from V and 4 bases from J, with 14 bases in between. The CDR3 runs 15 residues. In germline, CDR1 is SGHAT, CDR2 FQNNGV. The CDR3 loop reads CASSLGDSQAYEQYF. The CDR3 DNA reads TGTGCCAGCAGCTTAGGTGACAGTCAGGCATACGAGCAGTACTTC.

This clonotype was picked up many times. This sequence joins TRBV4-2 and TRBJ2-7, with 8 bases lining up with TRBD1. The length of the CDR3 is 16 residues. The V and J ends lost 1 base and 3 bases, in that order; junction bases with no gene match: 8. The germline V gene encodes CDR1 LGHNA and CDR2 YNFKEQ. This CDR3 reads CASSQARGHGGYEQYF. The CDR3 DNA follows: TGTGCCAGCAGCCAAGCCAGGGGGCACGGAGGCTACGAGCAGTACTTC.

This clonotype was found many times. The chain links TRBV13 to TRBJ1-2; D unresolved. The V gene's germline CDR1 is PRHDT and CDR2 FYEKMQ (reference sequence). The CDR3 loop spans 15 amino acids. V lost 4 bases, J lost 9 bases, and 21 bases lay in between. DNA of the CDR3: TGTGCCAGCAGCTCAGACGTGGTGTCTTTCGGTAGCTACACCTTC. Translating gives CASSSDVVSFGSYTF.

The sample holds a few counts of this clonotype. The chain recombines TRBV4-1 with TRBJ1-4; D is unresolved. Deletions cut 1 base from V and 5 bases from J, with 14 bases between. Germline-derived CDR1 and CDR2 are MGHRA and YSYEKL. This CDR3 contains 16 residues. The CDR3 sequence: CASSQVVDGCNEKLFF. The CDR3 DNA sequence: TGCGCCAGCAGCCAAGTTGTGGACGGGTGCAATGAAAAACTGTTTTTT.

This clonotype was observed many times. The chain uses TRBV29-1 and TRBJ1-1, with no clear D. CDR3 size: 13 residues. Trimming pared 2 bases from V and 0 bases from J, leaving 7 bases between. Germline V gene lookup returns CDR1 SQVTM and CDR2 ANQGSEA. This CDR3 reads CSVEFLVNTEAFF. CDR3 bases: TGCAGCGTTGAATTCCTGGTGAACACTGAAGCTTTCTTT.